A single sample gave rise to the 17 T cell receptor beta chains below, sequenced in a study of shared clonotypes between healthy human individuals. Profiling relied on immunoSEQ multiplex PCR, and the TCRdb table lists in-frame clones only, not all of them. The sample records 2 million to 2.5 million clones, 80% to 95% being singletons. Sequencing was done on a sample of naive CD4+ T cells from PBMCs. Subset described: CD45RA+ positively selected. These receptors all come from a man aged 18 to 35 in good health. Some clones in this sample may be carry-over from other donors' samples.

V gene TRBV5-6 combines with J gene TRBJ2-6; 10 nucleotides align to TRBD1. The CDR3 runs to 18 residues. The V segment lost 3 bases and the J segment 2 bases; nucleotides outside the gene matches: 8. Looked up from germline, CDR1 is SGHDT and CDR2 is YYEEEE. CDR3 in DNA: TGTGCCAGCAGCTCGGTCCCCGGGACAGGGGCTGGGGCCAACGTCCTGACTTTC. It translates to CASSSVPGTGAGANVLTF.

V usage is TRBV29-1 and J usage is TRBJ2-3, with D possibly being TRBD1 (6 bases). V was trimmed by 7 bases and J by 6 bases, leaving 20 bases between them. The CDR3 runs to 14 residues. CDR1 and CDR2 (germline): SQVTM, ANQGSEA. The DNA for the CDR3 is TGCAGCGCATTGACAGGTTGGGGTGGGGATACGCAGTATTTT. It specifies CSALTGWGGDTQYF.

This chain links TRBV9 with TRBJ1-3, with D possibly TRBD1 on 6 matching bases. This CDR3 has 15 amino acids. Trimming pared 4 bases from V and 3 bases from J, leaving 14 bases between. Looked up from germline, CDR1 is SGDLS and CDR2 is YYNGEE. CDR3 loop: CASSPTPDSGNTIYF. The CDR3 DNA reads TGTGCCAGCAGCCCTACCCCGGACAGTGGAAACACCATATATTTT.

The chain joins TRBV11-3 to TRBJ2-3; D tentatively fits TRBD1 or TRBD2 (6 bases each). The germline V gene encodes CDR1 SGHNT and CDR2 YENEEA. V dropped 7 bases and J dropped 6 bases, with 20 bases sitting between them. This CDR3 region has 15 residues. The CDR3 sequence is CASTSGVGAGDTQYF. CDR3 coding DNA: TGTGCCAGCACCTCAGGGGTTGGCGCGGGGGATACGCAGTATTTT.

About this clone: Other DNA sequences in the same sample also yield this CDR3. The J gene is TRBJ1-2, the V gene TRBV28; 7 nucleotides match TRBD1. The CDR3 sequence is 14 residues long. Germline V gene sequence: CDR1 MDHEN, CDR2 SYDVKM. V lost 6 bases, J lost 0 bases, and 4 bases stayed unmatched. The CDR3 DNA reads TGTGCCAGCAGCTCCGGACAGGCTAACTATGGCTACACCTTC. It specifies CASSSGQANYGYTF.

This clone was detected once. Within the sample, other DNA sequences also encode this same CDR3. J is TRBJ2-2 and V is TRBV7-2; D is unresolved. The V gene's germline CDR1 is SGHTA and CDR2 FQGNSA. V lost 1 base and J 3 bases, leaving 3 bases between the germline ends. There are 13 residues in the CDR3. This chain's CDR3 is CASSLVDTGELFF. The CDR3 DNA is TGTGCCAGCAGCTTAGTGGACACCGGGGAGCTGTTTTTT.

The sample holds one count of this clone. The V and J genes are TRBV28 and TRBJ2-1, with D perhaps matching TRBD2 (6 bases). The CDR3 runs 13 residues. CDR1 is MDHEN, CDR2 SYDVKM, per germline. V gave up 6 bases and J gave up 14 bases, with 20 bases separating them. The CDR3 coding sequence is TGTGCCAGCAGCCTGGATGGGGGGTCAAAGGAGTTCTTC. As protein: CASSLDGGSKEFF.

The chain links TRBV28 to TRBJ2-3; 8 positions match TRBD2. The junction had 16 bases not matched to a gene; V was cut back by 6 bases and J by 5 bases. Germline CDR1 and CDR2: MDHEN and SYDVKM. This CDR3 contains 17 residues. This chain's CDR3 is CASRLTVAGRRVDTQYF. The CDR3 DNA reads TGTGCCAGCAGGTTGACTGTAGCGGGACGGAGGGTAGATACGCAGTATTTT.

This rearrangement joins TRBV6-5 to TRBJ1-5, with a possible D match to TRBD1 (6 bases). CDR1 MNHEY and CDR2 SVGAGI come from the germline V gene. Trimming cost V 11 bases and J 0 bases, with 14 bases left between them. The CDR3 has 14 residues. The CDR3 region is CAEGDGNSNQPQHF. CDR3 DNA sequence: TGTGCCGAGGGGGACGGCAATAGCAATCAGCCCCAGCATTTT.

The gene calls are TRBV7-9 and TRBJ1-1, with TRBD1 as a possible D gene (6 bases). The V and J ends lost 6 bases and 5 bases respectively, with 13 bases between them. This CDR3 is 13 amino acids long. The germline gives CDR1 SEHNR, CDR2 FQNEAQ (reference sequence). CDR3 sequence reads: CASSPNRETEAFF. CDR3 coding DNA: TGTGCCAGCAGTCCCAACAGGGAGACTGAAGCTTTCTTT.

This chain uses TRBV25-1 with TRBJ2-6; maybe TRBD1 (6 bases). The germline gives CDR1 MGHDK, CDR2 SYGVNS. Trimming removed 3 bases from V and 2 bases from J, with 11 bases in between. This CDR3 has 16 amino acids. The CDR3 spells CASSDPTGPGANVLTF. As DNA, the CDR3 is TGTGCCAGCAGTGACCCAACAGGGCCTGGGGCCAACGTCCTGACTTTC. The variable domain in full, with the rest retrieved from reference TRBV25-1 and TRBJ2-6, is EADIYQTPRYLVIGTGKKITLECSQTMGHDKMYWYQQDPGMELHLIHYSYGVNSTEKGDLSSESTVSRIRTEHFPLTLESARPSHTSQYLCASSDPTGPGANVLTFGAGSRLTVL.

The CDR3 DNA reads TGTGCCAGCAACCGGGAGTTTGGAGATACGCAGTATTTT. Amino acid sequence: CASNREFGDTQYF. V and J are TRBV2 and TRBJ2-3, with D maybe TRBD2 (6 bases). V was cut by 7 bases and J by 5 bases, with 13 bases left in between. The CDR3 consists of 13 residues. Germline V gene data show CDR1 as SNHLY and CDR2 as FYNNEI.

As to this clone: Other DNA sequences in the same sample also yield this CDR3. The V call is TRBV7-2, the J call TRBJ2-7; D call uncertain. Germline V gene data show CDR1 as SGHTA and CDR2 as FQGNSA. V was pared by 5 bases and J by 2 bases, with 4 bases between. This CDR3 has 11 residues. The CDR3 loop is CASSPAYEQYF. The DNA of the CDR3 is TGTGCCAGCAGCCCCGCCTACGAGCAGTACTTC.

CDR3: CAWSERVGELFF. The CDR3 DNA reads as TGTGCCTGGAGCGAGAGGGTCGGGGAGCTGTTTTTT. The V call is TRBV30, the J call TRBJ2-2, with a possible D match to TRBD2 (5 bases). V was pared by 3 bases and J by 7 bases, with 9 bases between. Germline lookup yields CDR1 GTSNPN and CDR2 SVGIG (reference sequence). The CDR3 consists of 12 residues.

V usage is TRBV6-1 and J usage is TRBJ2-1, with D possibly being TRBD2 (6 bases). V dropped 7 bases and J dropped 3 bases, with 10 bases sitting between them. The length of the CDR3 is 13 residues. Per germline, CDR1 MNHNS and CDR2 SASEGT. The chain's CDR3 is CASTLGGYNEQFF. The CDR3 region has the DNA TGTGCCAGCACCCTCGGGGGCTACAATGAGCAGTTCTTC.

The genes are TRBV6-5 and TRBJ1-3; 9 bases align to TRBD1. CDR3 length: 14 amino acids. CDR1 MNHEY and CDR2 SVGAGI come from the germline V gene. V lost 6 bases, J lost 5 bases, and 5 bases stayed unmatched. In nucleotides, the CDR3 is TGTGCCAGCAGCTCCACAGGGGGCAGAAACACCATATATTTT. The encoded protein is CASSSTGGRNTIYF.

The chain links TRBV30 to TRBJ2-2; perhaps TRBD2 as D (6 bases). Per the germline V gene, CDR1 is GTSNPN and CDR2 is SVGIG (reference sequence). This CDR3 is 15 amino acids long. V was trimmed by 0 bases and J by 5 bases, leaving 13 bases between them. This CDR3 reads CAWSVKAAGTGELFF. In nucleotides, the CDR3 is TGTGCCTGGAGTGTAAAAGCTGCGGGAACCGGGGAGCTGTTTTTT.